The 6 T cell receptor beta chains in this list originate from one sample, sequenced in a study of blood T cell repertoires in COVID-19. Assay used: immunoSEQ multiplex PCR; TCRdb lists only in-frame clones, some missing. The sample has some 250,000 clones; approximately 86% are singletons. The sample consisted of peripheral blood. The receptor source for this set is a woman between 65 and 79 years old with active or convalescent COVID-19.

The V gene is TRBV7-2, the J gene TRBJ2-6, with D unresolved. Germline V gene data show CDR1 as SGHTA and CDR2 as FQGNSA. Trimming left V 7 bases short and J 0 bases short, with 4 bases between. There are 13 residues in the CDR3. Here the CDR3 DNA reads TGTGCCAGCACCATCTCTGGGGCCAACGTCCTGACTTTC. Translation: CASTISGANVLTF.

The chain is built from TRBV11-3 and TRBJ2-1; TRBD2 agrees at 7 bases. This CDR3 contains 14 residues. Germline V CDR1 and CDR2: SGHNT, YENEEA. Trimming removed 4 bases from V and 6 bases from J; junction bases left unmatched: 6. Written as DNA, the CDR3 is TGTGCCAGCAGCTCCGAAGCGGGGTTCAATGAGCAGTTCTTC. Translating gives CASSSEAGFNEQFF.

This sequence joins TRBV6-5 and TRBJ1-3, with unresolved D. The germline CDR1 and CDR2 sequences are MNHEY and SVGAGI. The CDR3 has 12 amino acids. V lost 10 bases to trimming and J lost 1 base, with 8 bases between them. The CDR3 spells CAITDSGNTIYF. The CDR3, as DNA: TGTGCCATTACAGATTCTGGAAACACCATATATTTT.

CDR3 region: CASRMGTGTSYEQYF. The CDR3 coding sequence is TGTGCCAGCCGAATGGGGACAGGAACGTCCTACGAGCAGTACTTC. The chain couples TRBV6-5 to TRBJ2-7; 8 bases are shared with TRBD1. J gave up 1 base and V 8 bases, and 10 bases lay outside the gene matches. The germline gives CDR1 MNHEY, CDR2 SVGAGI. This CDR3 has 15 residues.

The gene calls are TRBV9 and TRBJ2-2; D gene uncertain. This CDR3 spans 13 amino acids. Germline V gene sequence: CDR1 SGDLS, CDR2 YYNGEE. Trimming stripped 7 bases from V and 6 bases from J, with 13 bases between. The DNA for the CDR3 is TGTGCCAGCGGCAGACTCATTGCCGGGGAGCTGTTTTTT. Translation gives CASGRLIAGELFF.

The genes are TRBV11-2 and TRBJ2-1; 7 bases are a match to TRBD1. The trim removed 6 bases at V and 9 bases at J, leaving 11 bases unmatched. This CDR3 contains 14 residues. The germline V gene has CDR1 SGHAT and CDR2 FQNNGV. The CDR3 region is CASSSTGTASEQFF. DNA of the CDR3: TGTGCCAGCAGTTCCACCGGGACAGCCAGTGAGCAGTTCTTC.